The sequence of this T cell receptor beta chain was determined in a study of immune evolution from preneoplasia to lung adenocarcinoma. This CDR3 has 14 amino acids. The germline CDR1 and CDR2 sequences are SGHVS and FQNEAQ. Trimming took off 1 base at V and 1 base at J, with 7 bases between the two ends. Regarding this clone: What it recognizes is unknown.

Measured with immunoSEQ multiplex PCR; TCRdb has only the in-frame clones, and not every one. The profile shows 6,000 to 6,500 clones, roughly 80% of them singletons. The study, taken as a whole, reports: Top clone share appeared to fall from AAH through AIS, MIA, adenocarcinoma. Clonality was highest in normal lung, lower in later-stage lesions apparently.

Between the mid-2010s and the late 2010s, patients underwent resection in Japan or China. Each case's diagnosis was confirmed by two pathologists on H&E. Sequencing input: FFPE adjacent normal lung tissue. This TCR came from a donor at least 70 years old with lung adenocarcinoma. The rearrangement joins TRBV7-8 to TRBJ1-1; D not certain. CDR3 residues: CASSLVYGNTEAFF. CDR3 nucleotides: TGTGCCAGCAGCTTAGTGTACGGGAACACTGAAGCTTTCTTT.